These 16 T cell receptor beta chains came from one sample sequenced in a study of shared T cell receptors in the human thymus. TCRdb's copy holds only in-frame clones and misses some; the assay was immunoSEQ multiplex PCR. Here the sample spans about 660,000 clones, approximately 89% being singletons. These data also formed part of another study, on human thymus T cells.

Sequenced input: thymocytes. These receptors originate from a boy under two years old with a congenital heart defect.

There are a few counts of this clone. The chain has TRBV5-4 and TRBJ2-5; 7 bases match TRBD2. CDR1 is SGHNT, CDR2 YYREEE, per germline (reference sequence). V dropped 3 bases and J dropped 3; count of bases not matched to a gene: 20. The CDR3 extends over 19 amino acids. CDR3 coding DNA: TGTGCCAGCAGCTACGCTGGTAGACTAGCTGGTTCCAAAAAAGAGACCCAGTACTTC. It codes for CASSYAGRLAGSKKETQYF.

The chain uses TRBV4-1 and TRBJ2-7; TRBD1 matches 7 bases. CDR1 MGHRA and CDR2 YSYEKL come from the germline V gene. The CDR3 loop spans 15 amino acids. The V segment lost 0 bases and the J segment 5 bases; nucleotides outside the gene matches: 7. CDR3 loop: CASSQDPGTANEQYF. The CDR3, as DNA: TGCGCCAGCAGCCAAGATCCCGGGACAGCTAACGAGCAGTACTTC.

The chain recombines TRBV5-6 with TRBJ2-7, with D tentatively TRBD2 (7 bases). V lost 3 bases to trimming and J lost 6 bases, with 10 bases between them. The CDR3 runs 12 residues. CDR1 and CDR2 from the germline V gene are SGHDT and YYEEEE. CDR3 coding DNA: TGTGCCAGCAGCTGGGGGGGCTCCGAGCAGTACTTC. Amino acids: CASSWGGSEQYF.

The chain links TRBV28 to TRBJ2-1, with a possible D match to TRBD2 (6 bases). Trimming removed 2 bases at V and 4 bases at J, with 15 bases between. CDR3 length: 16 amino acids. Per the germline V gene, CDR1 is MDHEN and CDR2 is SYDVKM. The CDR3 DNA is TGTGCCAGCAGTTTAATCCCCGGGAGAGGTTACAATGAGCAGTTCTTC. This codes for CASSLIPGRGYNEQFF.

The V call is TRBV13, the J call TRBJ2-1; 9 bases fit TRBD1. Germline V gene lookup returns CDR1 PRHDT and CDR2 FYEKMQ (reference sequence). V lost 5 bases and J lost 7; bases outside the gene matches: 9. This CDR3 is built from 15 residues. The CDR3 DNA is TGTGCCAGCAGCCAAGGACAGGGGTATAGAAATGAGCAGTTCTTC. The encoded protein is CASSQGQGYRNEQFF.

This chain uses TRBV28 with TRBJ1-3; 11 bases are a match to TRBD1. The CDR3 extends over 17 amino acids. CDR1 MDHEN and CDR2 SYDVKM come from the germline V gene. The V and J ends lost 6 bases and 4 bases, in that order; junction bases with no gene match: 11. DNA of the CDR3: TGTGCCAGCAGCCGGACAGGGGGCGCTTTGTCAGGAAACACCATATATTTT. It is translated as CASSRTGGALSGNTIYF.

The gene calls are TRBV5-6 and TRBJ1-2; a possible D gene is TRBD1 (5 bases). From germline, CDR1 is SGHDT and CDR2 YYEEEE. Trimming removed 4 bases from V and 2 bases from J, with 9 bases in between. This CDR3 contains 13 residues. The CDR3 spells CASSSRTNYGYTF. In DNA form, the CDR3 reads TGTGCCAGCAGCAGTAGGACAAACTATGGCTACACCTTC.

The rearrangement joins TRBV5-8 to TRBJ1-4, with TRBD1 matching over 8 bases. This CDR3 has 14 residues. Germline trimming cut 2 bases from V and 6 bases from J; bases unmatched to any gene: 3. CDR1 and CDR2 (germline): SGHTS, YDEGEE. CDR3 coding DNA: TGTGCCAGCAGCTTTCGACAGGGGTATGAAAAACTGTTTTTT. Its protein product is CASSFRQGYEKLFF.

This clone was seen just once. The gene calls are TRBV29-1 and TRBJ2-7; a possible D gene is TRBD2 (6 bases). The V gene's germline CDR1 is SQVTM and CDR2 ANQGSEA. The V and J ends lost 4 bases and 6 bases respectively, with 10 bases between them. The CDR3 contains 11 residues. CDR3 protein: CSVVAGGEQYF. CDR3 in DNA: TGCAGCGTTGTGGCCGGGGGCGAGCAGTACTTC.

This clone showed up just a few times. The V gene is TRBV10-2, the J gene TRBJ2-2; D is unclear. This CDR3 contains 12 residues. Trimming took off 6 bases at V and 7 bases at J, with 9 bases between the two ends. The germline V gene encodes CDR1 WSHSY and CDR2 SAAADI. The CDR3 coding sequence is TGCGCCAGCAGGCTAGTGGGCGGGGAGCTGTTTTTT. Translating it yields CASRLVGGELFF.

The chain joins TRBV29-1 to TRBJ2-5, with D perhaps TRBD2 (5 bases). Deletions cut 5 bases from V and 6 bases from J, with 10 bases between. Germline assignment: CDR1 SQVTM and CDR2 ANQGSEA. The CDR3 spans 11 residues. CDR3 residues: CSVTRFKTQYF. In DNA, the CDR3 is TGCAGCGTTACTAGGTTTAAGACCCAGTACTTC.

The rearrangement uses TRBV10-2 and TRBJ2-7; TRBD2 agrees at 8 bases. With 3 bases clipped from V and 2 bases from J, the junction kept 6 bases outside the gene matches. The CDR3 spans 15 residues. Germline V gives CDR1 WSHSY, CDR2 SAAADI. The CDR3 DNA reads as TGCGCCAGCAGTGATGGCGGGAGGCCCCCCTACGAGCAGTACTTC. Translation gives CASSDGGRPPYEQYF.

The chain has TRBV7-9 and TRBJ2-7; D ambiguous. The V gene's germline CDR1 is SEHNR and CDR2 FQNEAQ (reference sequence). Trimming left V 3 bases short and J 3 bases short, with 6 bases between. The CDR3 consists of 12 residues. CDR3: CASSFLNYEQYF. CDR3 coding DNA: TGTGCCAGCAGCTTCCTAAACTACGAGCAGTACTTC.

This chain uses TRBV18 with TRBJ1-5; tentative D call: TRBD1 (5 bases). The V gene's germline CDR1 is KGHSH and CDR2 LQKENI. The CDR3 totals 14 residues. V was trimmed by 0 bases and J by 9 bases, leaving 12 bases between them. The CDR3 protein is CASSPPQGVGPQHF. CDR3 sequence (DNA): TGTGCCAGCTCACCACCTCAGGGTGTCGGGCCCCAGCATTTT.

The chain combines TRBV2 with TRBJ2-1, with TRBD2 matching 8 bases. Germline trimming cut 4 bases from V and 8 bases from J; bases unmatched to any gene: 16. The CDR3 has 17 residues. CDR1 is SNHLY and CDR2 is FYNNEI in the germline V gene. The CDR3 nucleotides read TGTGCCAGCAGTGGGGTCCTCACTAGCGGAGAGGTGGATGAGCAGTTCTTC. Its translation is CASSGVLTSGEVDEQFF.

The rearrangement links TRBV5-1 to TRBJ2-4, with 13 nucleotides matching TRBD2. The CDR3 totals 18 residues. Trimming took 4 bases from V and 0 from J; bases not matched to a gene: 7. The germline V gene encodes CDR1 SGHRS and CDR2 YFSETQ. The CDR3 is CASSPLGLAGLAKNIQYF. CDR3 DNA: TGCGCCAGCAGCCCGTTGGGACTAGCGGGGTTAGCCAAAAACATTCAGTACTTC. Supplemented by reference TRBV5-1 and TRBJ2-4, the full variable domain reads KAGVTQTPRYLIKTRGQQVTLSCSPISGHRSVSWYQQTPGQGLQFLFEYFSETQRNKGNFPGRFSGRQFSNSRSEMNVSTLELGDSALYLCASSPLGLAGLAKNIQYFGAGTRLSVL.